The 15 T cell receptor beta chains below all came from one sample that was sequenced in a study of T-cell reconstitution after alpha-beta-depleted transplantation in children. Unique molecular identifiers were used in preparing the TCRbeta library. TCRdb re-called the PCR reads through MiXCR, storing one row per CDR3 protein. This table holds over 85,000 distinct CDR3 sequences, under 13% found once. Sample: PBMCs from the stem cell graft donor, taken from the stem cell graft. The receptors shown here come from a human donor who donated a stem cell graft to a child with acute lymphoblastic leukemia.

This clonotype was counted between two and nine times. This chain joins TRBV7-6 and TRBJ1-6; TRBD1 is a possible D gene (6 bases). V gave up 4 bases and J gave up 10 bases, with 14 bases separating them. Per germline, CDR1 SGHVS and CDR2 FNYEAQ. The CDR3 runs 14 residues. In DNA, the CDR3 is TGTGCCAGCAGCTGGTTAGGGGGGCAATCACCCCTCCACTTT. This sequence encodes CASSWLGGQSPLHF.

At least ten counts were recorded for this clonotype. The chain recombines TRBV7-9 with TRBJ1-4, with 9 bases identical to TRBD1. The germline CDR1 and CDR2 sequences are SEHNR and FQNEAQ (reference sequence). This CDR3 is built from 15 residues. J lost 7 bases, V lost 4 bases, and 7 bases had no gene match. This CDR3 is CASSWTGVSGEKLFF. The CDR3, as DNA: TGTGCCAGCAGCTGGACAGGGGTCAGTGGTGAAAAACTGTTTTTT.

In its sample, this clonotype was seen many times. The rearrangement links TRBV28 to TRBJ1-2; tentative D call: TRBD1 (6 bases). This CDR3 is built from 17 residues. The ends were cut back, 4 bases at V and 9 bases at J, with 27 bases in the middle. Germline loops: CDR1 MDHEN, CDR2 SYDVKM. Here the CDR3 reads CASSSSRGGLGLRRYTF. The CDR3, as DNA: TGTGCCAGCAGTTCATCGCGTGGGGGCCTCGGACTAAGGCGCTACACCTTC.

This clonotype has at least ten counts. V is TRBV7-2 and J is TRBJ2-3, with no clear D. Germline V lookup: CDR1 SGHTA, CDR2 FQGNSA. V gave up 5 bases and J gave up 0 bases, with 12 bases separating them. The CDR3 runs 15 residues. The CDR3 DNA is TGTGCCAGCAGCCCACGGTCTTTTAGCACAGATACGCAGTATTTT. Translating gives CASSPRSFSTDTQYF.

This clonotype has at least ten counts. J is TRBJ2-1 and V is TRBV27, with a tentative D call TRBD1 (6 bases). Trimming removed 6 bases at V and 6 bases at J, with 12 bases between. The CDR3 is 13 amino acids. Germline V gives CDR1 MNHEY, CDR2 SMNVEV (reference sequence). CDR3 sequence (DNA): TGTGCCAGCAGCGACAGGAGCCTCAATGAGCAGTTCTTC. Translation gives CASSDRSLNEQFF.

This chain links TRBV18 with TRBJ2-3; D tentatively reads TRBD1 or TRBD2 (5 bases each). CDR3 size: 16 residues. V dropped 3 bases and J dropped 3 bases, with 16 bases sitting between them. Germline CDR1 KGHSH, CDR2 LQKENI. The CDR3, as DNA: TGTGCCAGCTCACCCCTTACGGGACGGACAACAGATACGCAGTATTTT. It translates to CASSPLTGRTTDTQYF.

This clonotype was picked up many times. This chain uses TRBV7-2 with TRBJ1-2; weak D call: TRBD1 (5 bases). V lost 0 bases and J lost 4, with 9 bases in between. The CDR3 spans 14 residues. In germline, CDR1 is SGHTA, CDR2 FQGNSA. The CDR3 region is CASSLARDIYGYTF. CDR3 in DNA: TGTGCCAGCAGCTTAGCCAGGGATATCTATGGCTACACCTTC.

This clonotype has at least ten counts. V and J are TRBV5-1 and TRBJ2-7; no definite D call. Germline CDR1 SGHRS, CDR2 YFSETQ. The CDR3 extends over 11 amino acids. The germline V and J ends were trimmed by 1 base and 5 bases, with 4 bases remaining between them. CDR3 in DNA: TGCGCCAGCAGCTTGATGGACGAGCAGTACTTC. This sequence encodes CASSLMDEQYF.

This clonotype was observed many times. The gene calls are TRBV12-3 or TRBV12-4 and TRBJ1-1, with 7 bases fitting TRBD1. The J segment lost 0 bases and the V segment lost 6 bases, leaving 4 bases of the junction unmatched. CDR3 size: 14 residues. Here the CDR3 DNA reads TGTGCCAGCAGAAACAGGGGCTTGAACACTGAAGCTTTCTTT. As protein: CASRNRGLNTEAFF.

This clonotype was found many times. The gene calls are TRBV6-1 and TRBJ2-5; the D is unclear. Germline V gene sequence: CDR1 MNHNS, CDR2 SASEGT. V gave up 2 bases and J gave up 7 bases, with 8 bases separating them. The CDR3 has 12 residues. Here the CDR3 reads CASSESVMTQYF. In DNA form, the CDR3 reads TGTGCCAGCAGTGAAAGTGTGATGACCCAGTACTTC.

This clonotype was counted many times. The V and J genes are TRBV7-2 and TRBJ1-2; no reliable D call. V was clipped by 2 bases and J by 8 bases, with 18 bases between them. Germline CDR1 and CDR2: SGHTA and FQGNSA. This CDR3 comprises 15 residues. Written as DNA, the CDR3 is TGTGCCAGCAGCTTACGGAGCGAGCGATTTGAAGGCTACACCTTC. Protein: CASSLRSERFEGYTF.

The chain carries TRBV3-1 and TRBJ2-2; no definite D call. V shed 4 bases and J shed 4 bases, with 7 bases lying between them. The CDR3 runs 13 residues. The germline gives CDR1 LGHDT, CDR2 YNNKEL (reference sequence). CDR3: CASSRLLTGELFF. CDR3 coding DNA: TGTGCCAGCAGCCGACTCCTCACCGGGGAGCTGTTTTTT.

The table lists this clonotype with many counts. The chain combines TRBV20-1 with TRBJ1-5; D possibly corresponds to TRBD1 (5 bases). V gave up 0 bases and J gave up 3 bases, with 12 bases separating them. The germline CDR1 and CDR2 sequences are DFQATT and SNEGSKA (reference sequence). There are 15 residues in the CDR3. CDR3 nucleotide sequence: TGCAGTGCTAGAGATTTGTCGGGGCCCAATCAGCCCCAGCATTTT. This codes for CSARDLSGPNQPQHF.

This clonotype was seen repeatedly, ten times or more. This chain connects TRBV25-1 to TRBJ2-5; no reliable D call. The ends were cut back, 4 bases at V and 5 bases at J, with 8 bases in the middle. The germline gives CDR1 MGHDK, CDR2 SYGVNS. CDR3 length equals 12 residues. CDR3 nucleotide sequence: TGTGCCAGCAGTGCCCCCACGGAGACCCAGTACTTC. This encodes CASSAPTETQYF.

This clonotype has only a few counts. The rearrangement links TRBV12-3 or TRBV12-4 to TRBJ2-7; 9 positions match TRBD2. The CDR3 spans 15 residues. V dropped 3 bases and J dropped 0; count of bases not matched to a gene: 3. The CDR3 reads CASSFSGGHSYEQYF. CDR3 nucleotides: TGTGCCAGCAGTTTTAGCGGGGGACACTCCTACGAGCAGTACTTC.